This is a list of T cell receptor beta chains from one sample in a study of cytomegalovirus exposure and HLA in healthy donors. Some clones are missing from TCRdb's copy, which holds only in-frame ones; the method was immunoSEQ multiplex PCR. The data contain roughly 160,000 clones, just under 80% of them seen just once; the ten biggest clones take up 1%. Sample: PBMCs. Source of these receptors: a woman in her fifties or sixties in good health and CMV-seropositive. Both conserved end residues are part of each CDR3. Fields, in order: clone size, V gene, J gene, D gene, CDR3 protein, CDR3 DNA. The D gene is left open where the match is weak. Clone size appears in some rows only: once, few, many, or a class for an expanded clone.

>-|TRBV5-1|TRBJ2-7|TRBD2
CASSNGLAGDEQYF
TGCGCCAGCAGCAATGGACTAGCGGGGGACGAGCAGTACTTC
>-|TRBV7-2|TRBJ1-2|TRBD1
CASSLGTPGQLNYGYTF
TGTGCCAGCAGCTTAGGGACCCCGGGACAGCTAAACTATGGCTACACCTTC
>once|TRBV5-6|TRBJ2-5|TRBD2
CVSSFLAAGEETQYF
TGTGTCAGCAGCTTCCTAGCAGCGGGGGAAGAGACCCAGTACTTC
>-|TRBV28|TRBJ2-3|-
CASQADTQYF
TGTGCCAGCCAAGCGGATACGCAGTATTTT
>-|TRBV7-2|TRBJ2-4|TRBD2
CASSLRLAGTRGDIQYF
TGTGCCAGCAGCCTCCGACTAGCGGGTACTCGAGGCGACATTCAGTACTTC
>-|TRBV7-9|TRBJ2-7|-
CASSFGQPAYEQYF
TGTGCCAGCAGCTTCGGACAGCCCGCCTACGAGCAGTACTTC
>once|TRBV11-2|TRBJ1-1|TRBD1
CASSWTGGRGHTEAFF
TGTGCCAGCAGCTGGACAGGGGGCCGGGGGCACACTGAAGCTTTCTTT
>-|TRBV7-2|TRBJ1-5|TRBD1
CASSREGQGFNQPQHF
TGTGCCAGCAGCCGAGAGGGACAGGGGTTCAATCAGCCCCAGCATTTT
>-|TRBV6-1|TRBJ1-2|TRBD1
CASTGTGDNYGYTF
TGTGCCAGCACCGGGACAGGGGATAACTATGGCTACACCTTC
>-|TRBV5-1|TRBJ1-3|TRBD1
CASSLAAYRGSGNTIYF
TGCGCCAGCAGCTTGGCAGCCTACAGGGGCTCTGGAAACACCATATATTTT
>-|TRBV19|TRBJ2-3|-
CASSIPHRRGSTDTQYF
TGTGCCAGTAGCATACCACACCGAAGGGGTAGCACAGATACGCAGTATTTT
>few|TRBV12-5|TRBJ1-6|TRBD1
CASGFGQEYNSPLHF
TGTGCTAGTGGTTTCGGACAGGAATATAATTCACCCCTCCACTTT
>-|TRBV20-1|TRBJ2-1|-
CSARANYEQFF
TGCAGTGCTAGAGCCAACTATGAGCAGTTCTTC
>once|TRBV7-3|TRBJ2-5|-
CASSLNSGQETQYF
TGTGCCAGCAGCTTAAACTCCGGGCAAGAGACCCAGTACTTC
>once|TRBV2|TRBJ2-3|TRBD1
CASLGNSPKTGTALTDTQYF
TGTGCCAGCTTGGGAAATTCACCCAAGACCGGGACAGCCTTAACAGATACGCAGTATTTT
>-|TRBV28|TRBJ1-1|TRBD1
CASSFGDRGYYTEAFF
TGTGCCAGCAGTTTCGGGGACAGGGGGTACTACACTGAAGCTTTCTTT
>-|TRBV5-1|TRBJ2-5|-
CASSFQGSYQETQYF
TGCGCCAGCAGCTTTCAGGGATCGTACCAAGAGACCCAGTACTTC
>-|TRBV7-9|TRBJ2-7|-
CASSLGSPRVYEQYF
TGTGCCAGCAGCCTGGGGTCCCCCAGGGTTTACGAGCAGTACTTC
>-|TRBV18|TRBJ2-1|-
CASSGPTSSYNEQFF
TGTGCCAGCTCAGGTCCGACTAGCTCCTACAATGAGCAGTTCTTC
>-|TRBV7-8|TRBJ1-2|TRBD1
CASSLSDRGAANYGYTF
TGTGCCAGCAGCTTATCTGACAGGGGGGCCGCTAACTATGGCTACACCTTC
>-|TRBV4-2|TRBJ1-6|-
CASSARVDSYNSPLHF
TGTGCCAGCAGCGCCCGCGTCGACTCCTATAATTCACCCCTCCACTTT
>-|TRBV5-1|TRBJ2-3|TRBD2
CASRLGTSATDTQYF
TGCGCCAGCAGGTTAGGGACTAGCGCCACAGATACGCAGTATTTT
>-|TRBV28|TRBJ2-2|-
CASKRRAGELFF
TGTGCCAGCAAACGGAGGGCCGGGGAGCTGTTTTTT
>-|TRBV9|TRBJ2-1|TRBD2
CASTESGTPYNEQFF
TGTGCCAGCACCGAGAGCGGGACTCCCTACAATGAGCAGTTCTTC
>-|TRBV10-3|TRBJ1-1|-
CAISGGTSEAFF
TGTGCCATCAGTGGGGGCACATCTGAAGCTTTCTTT
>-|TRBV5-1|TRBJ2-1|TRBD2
CASSLGTSGGREQFF
TGCGCCAGCAGCTTAGGGACTAGCGGGGGGCGTGAGCAGTTCTTC
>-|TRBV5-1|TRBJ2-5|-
CASSAGTKETQYF
TGCGCCAGCAGCGCAGGGACAAAAGAGACCCAGTACTTC
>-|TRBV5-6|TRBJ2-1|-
CASSLASSHNEQFF
TGTGCCAGCAGCTTAGCATCGTCGCACAATGAGCAGTTCTTC
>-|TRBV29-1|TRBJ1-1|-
CSVHGLFKAEAFF
TGCAGCGTGCATGGACTCTTCAAGGCGGAAGCTTTCTTT
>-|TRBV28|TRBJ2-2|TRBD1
CASSPGQTNGELFF
TGTGCCAGCAGCCCGGGACAGACCAACGGGGAGCTGTTTTTT
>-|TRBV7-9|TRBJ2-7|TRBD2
CASSLGSTSGAKSYEQYF
TGTGCCAGCAGCTTAGGGTCGACTAGCGGGGCGAAGTCCTACGAGCAGTACTTC
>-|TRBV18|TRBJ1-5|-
CASSPRGGNQPQHF
TGTGCCAGCTCACCCCGTGGAGGCAATCAGCCCCAGCATTTT
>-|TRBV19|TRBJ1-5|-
CASSIAITGPYGPQHF
TGTGCCAGTAGTATAGCCATCACAGGGCCCTATGGGCCCCAGCATTTT
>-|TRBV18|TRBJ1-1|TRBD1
CASSPPRGSYATEAFF
TGTGCCAGCTCACCACCCAGGGGGTCATATGCCACTGAAGCTTTCTTT
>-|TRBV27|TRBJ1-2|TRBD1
CASRVDRGRYTF
TGTGCCAGCAGAGTCGACAGGGGTCGCTACACCTTC
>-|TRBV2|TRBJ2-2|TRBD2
CASSENRGGSTGELFF
TGTGCCAGCAGTGAAAATCGGGGGGGCTCCACCGGGGAGCTGTTTTTT
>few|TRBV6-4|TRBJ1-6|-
CASRPGVGASPLHF
TGTGCCAGCAGACCGGGAGTCGGGGCCTCACCCCTCCACTTT
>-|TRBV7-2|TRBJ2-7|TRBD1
CASSATYRGPYEQYF
TGTGCCAGCAGCGCCACCTACAGGGGCCCCTACGAGCAGTACTTC
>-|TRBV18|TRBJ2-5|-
CASSPGRETQYF
TGTGCCAGCTCACCAGGGAGGGAGACCCAGTACTTC
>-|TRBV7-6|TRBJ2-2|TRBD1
CASSLLQGANTGELFF
TGTGCCAGCAGCTTGTTACAGGGGGCCAACACCGGGGAGCTGTTTTTT
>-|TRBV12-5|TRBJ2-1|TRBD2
CASGRDPGLEHNEQFF
TGTGCTAGTGGTAGAGACCCGGGACTAGAGCACAATGAGCAGTTCTTC
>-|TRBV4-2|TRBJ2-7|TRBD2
CASSQEELAGGTAYEQYF
TGTGCCAGCAGCCAAGAGGAACTAGCGGGAGGGACCGCCTACGAGCAGTACTTC
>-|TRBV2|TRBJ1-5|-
CASNGENNQPQHF
TGTGCCAGCAACGGAGAGAACAATCAGCCCCAGCATTTT
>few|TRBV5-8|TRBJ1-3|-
CASSPRGNTIYF
TGTGCCAGCAGCCCGAGGGGAAACACCATATATTTT
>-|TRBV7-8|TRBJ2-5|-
CASSPTGSETQYF
TGTGCCAGCAGCCCAACGGGATCAGAGACCCAGTACTTC
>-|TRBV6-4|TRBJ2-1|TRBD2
CASSAIAGGYNEQFF
TGTGCCAGCAGTGCCATAGCGGGAGGCTACAATGAGCAGTTCTTC
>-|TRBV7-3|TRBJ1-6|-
CASSLVPAGHSPLHF
TGTGCCAGCAGCTTAGTTCCCGCAGGTCATTCACCCCTCCACTTT
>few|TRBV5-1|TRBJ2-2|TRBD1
CASSIQDRGQTGELFF
TGCGCCAGCAGCATTCAAGACAGGGGGCAGACCGGGGAGCTGTTTTTT
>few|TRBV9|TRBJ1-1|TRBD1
CASTRTGGNTEAFF
TGTGCCAGCACCCGGACAGGGGGGAACACTGAAGCTTTCTTT
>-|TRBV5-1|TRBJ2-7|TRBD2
CASKTSGPANEQYF
TGCGCCAGCAAAACTAGCGGGCCTGCTAACGAGCAGTACTTC
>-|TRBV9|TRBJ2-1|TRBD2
CASSVTGTRRYEQFF
TGTGCCAGCAGCGTGACCGGGACTAGAAGGTATGAGCAGTTCTTC
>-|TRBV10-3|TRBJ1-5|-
CAISESGINQPQHF
TGTGCCATCAGTGAGTCCGGGATCAATCAGCCCCAGCATTTT
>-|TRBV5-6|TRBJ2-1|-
CASRLDNEQFF
TGTGCCAGCAGACTCGACAATGAGCAGTTCTTC